This T cell receptor beta chain was found in a study of blood T cell repertoires in COVID-19. Study overall: The study drew acute and convalescent COVID-19 samples from the United States, Italy and Spain. T cells, B-cell-depleted T cells, or PBMCs provided the cDNA or gDNA that served as material.

This CDR3 is built from 12 residues. In germline, CDR1 is SQVTM, CDR2 ANQGSEA. V was pared by 2 bases and J by 2 bases, with 6 bases between. Original data processing: Reference gene primer amplification in the assay estimated nucleated cell counts. TCRdb's copy holds only in-frame clones and misses some; the assay was immunoSEQ multiplex PCR. V, J and clone size derive from that table, while D and trimming were established from the DNA sequence. The repertoire holds roughly 120,000 clones, with about 85% as singletons. The material sequenced was peripheral blood. This clonotype was sampled from a man in his forties with acute or convalescent COVID-19. The V and J genes are TRBV29-1 and TRBJ1-2, with no clear D. The CDR3 nucleotides are TGCAGCGTTGAACCGGAGAACTATGGCTACACCTTC. This gives the protein CSVEPENYGYTF.